This entry lists 26 T cell receptor beta chains sequenced from one sample in a study of T cells expressing NK-cell markers. TCRdb reprocessed the 5' RACE reads, keeping one entry per CDR3 protein, no DNA. In all, the sample yields a few hundred thousand distinct CDR3 sequences. The sequencing sample was made of blood T cells: a sorted CD56 or NKG2C T cell subset, CD4+ or CD8+ T cells, or bulk PBMC T cells (not recorded which). The receptors were gathered from a man aged 18-30 years in good health.

The chain has TRBV7-3 and TRBJ1-2; no DNA is available, so the TRBD1 call from TCRdb remains unchecked. This CDR3 comprises 17 residues. Germline CDR1 SGHTA, CDR2 FQGTGA. This chain's CDR3 is CASSSQTPGAGKDGYTF.

V and J are TRBV5-5 and TRBJ2-1; TCRdb designates TRBD1, a call that cannot be tested without DNA. CDR3 length: 14 residues. CDR1 and CDR2 from the germline V gene are SGHKS and YYEKEE (reference sequence). The CDR3 loop is CASSVWDGSNEQFF.

This chain uses TRBV7-8 with TRBJ2-3; TCRdb proposes TRBD2, but this gene call is untestable without DNA. The germline V gene encodes CDR1 SGHVS and CDR2 FQNEAQ. The CDR3 totals 17 residues. The CDR3 protein is CASSLVASGSPGDTQYF. The full variable domain, in which reference TRBV7-8 and TRBJ2-3 provide the parts outside the CDR3, is GAGVSQSPRYKVAKRGQDVALRCDPISGHVSLFWYQQALGQGPEFLTYFQNEAQLDKSGLPSDRFFAERPEGSVSTLKIQRTQQEDSAVYLCASSLVASGSPGDTQYFGPGTRLTVL.

V is TRBV29-1 and J is TRBJ1-1; lacking DNA, the TRBD1 call made by TCRdb goes unchecked. CDR1 is SQVTM, CDR2 ANQGSEA, per germline. The CDR3 has 12 amino acids. The CDR3 loop is CSVYRGSAEAFF.

V is TRBV4-1 and J is TRBJ2-1; TCRdb indicates TRBD2, and absent DNA this call remains unverified. Germline V lookup: CDR1 MGHRA, CDR2 YSYEKL. The CDR3 consists of 15 residues. The CDR3 protein is CASSQLLAIYNEQFF.

The chain has TRBV7-2 and TRBJ2-5; TCRdb proposes TRBD2, but this gene call is untestable without DNA. Germline assignment: CDR1 SGHTA and CDR2 FQGNSA. This CDR3 has 14 residues. CDR3 region: CASSFGGRAETQYF.

The V gene is TRBV5-1, the J gene TRBJ1-1. The germline CDR1 and CDR2 sequences are SGHRS and YFSETQ. The CDR3 extends over 13 amino acids. The CDR3 sequence: CASSLDRDYEAFF.

V and J are TRBV7-9 and TRBJ1-1. CDR3 size: 13 residues. CDR1 is SEHNR, CDR2 FQNEAQ, per germline (reference sequence). CDR3: CASSPPASLEAFF.

The V and J genes are TRBV28 and TRBJ1-2. In germline, CDR1 is MDHEN, CDR2 SYDVKM. The CDR3 runs 14 residues. CDR3: CASSLEGPTRGYTF.

This rearrangement joins TRBV6-5 to TRBJ2-2; TCRdb proposes TRBD1, but this gene call is untestable without DNA. CDR3 length equals 16 residues. Germline values: CDR1 MNHEY, CDR2 SVGAGI. The CDR3 is CASSYRGQRNTGELFF.

This chain connects TRBV29-1 to TRBJ2-1; TCRdb picks TRBD2, but there is no DNA to check that call. Germline CDR1 and CDR2: SQVTM and ANQGSEA. The CDR3 is made up of 14 amino acids. The CDR3 spells CSVVELGGVREQFF.

The rearrangement joins TRBV6-1 to TRBJ2-5. CDR1 and CDR2 (germline): MNHNS, SASEGT. This CDR3 spans 13 amino acids. CDR3 amino acids: CASSDVGSGTQYF.

The chain combines TRBV20-1 with TRBJ2-7; TCRdb designates TRBD2, a call that cannot be tested without DNA. The germline V gene has CDR1 DFQATT and CDR2 SNEGSKA (reference sequence). The CDR3 runs 14 residues. The CDR3 loop reads CSARRRLGLDEQYF.

The rearrangement uses TRBV25-1 and TRBJ2-2; TCRdb gives TRBD1 as the D gene, but with no DNA this cannot be confirmed. The germline V gene has CDR1 MGHDK and CDR2 SYGVNS. This CDR3 is 13 amino acids long. CDR3 sequence: CASSVPGSGELFF.

CDR3 protein: CSVGKIVTNTEAFF. The rearrangement uses TRBV29-1 and TRBJ1-1. Per the germline V gene, CDR1 is SQVTM and CDR2 is ANQGSEA. This CDR3 comprises 14 residues.

The chain uses TRBV10-3 and TRBJ1-1; TCRdb indicates TRBD1, and absent DNA this call remains unverified. Germline V gives CDR1 ENHRY, CDR2 SYGVKD. The CDR3 has 15 residues. The CDR3 here is CASVGQTRRSTEAFF.

The rearrangement joins TRBV10-3 to TRBJ2-5; TCRdb gives TRBD1 as the D gene, but with no DNA this cannot be confirmed. The length of the CDR3 is 15 residues. Germline assignment: CDR1 ENHRY and CDR2 SYGVKD. CDR3 protein: CAISDPGGRQETQYF.

CDR3 residues: CASSWTRPRNYEQYF. The rearrangement links TRBV7-8 to TRBJ2-7. This CDR3 region has 15 residues. Germline CDR1 reads SGHVS; CDR2 reads FQNEAQ.

J is TRBJ2-2 and V is TRBV30. The CDR3 is 14 residues long. Germline CDR1 and CDR2: GTSNPN and SVGIG (reference sequence). CDR3 loop: CAWKYSANTGELFF.

This chain joins TRBV6-1 and TRBJ2-3; no DNA is available, so the TRBD2 call from TCRdb remains unchecked. CDR1 and CDR2 from the germline V gene are MNHNS and SASEGT. The CDR3 is 16 amino acids. CDR3 sequence reads: CASRPVAGGTTSTQYF.

This rearrangement joins TRBV20-1 to TRBJ1-4; TCRdb calls TRBD1, which cannot be checked without DNA. The CDR3 is 15 residues long. Germline-derived CDR1 and CDR2 are DFQATT and SNEGSKA (reference sequence). The CDR3 reads CSATSVGTGGEKLFF.

The chain joins TRBV18 to TRBJ2-1; no DNA is available, so the TRBD2 call from TCRdb remains unchecked. In germline, CDR1 is KGHSH, CDR2 LQKENI. The CDR3 contains 14 residues. This CDR3 is CASSVTSGDNEQFF.

V and J are TRBV5-1 and TRBJ2-5; TCRdb calls TRBD1, which cannot be checked without DNA. This CDR3 region has 15 residues. CDR1 and CDR2 (germline): SGHRS, YFSETQ. CDR3 amino acids: CASSLADAPQETQYF.

The chain links TRBV5-1 to TRBJ2-2; checking the TCRdb D call of TRBD1 is not possible without DNA. Per germline, CDR1 SGHRS and CDR2 YFSETQ. The CDR3 has 15 residues. The chain's CDR3 is CASSLEGQGARELFF.

V is TRBV7-3 and J is TRBJ2-2; the D call of TRBD1 rests on TCRdb alone, since no DNA is present to check it. This CDR3 is built from 14 residues. The germline V gene has CDR1 SGHTA and CDR2 FQGTGA. CDR3 protein: CASSSSRGTGELFF.

The V and J genes are TRBV5-1 and TRBJ2-1; no DNA is available, so the TRBD2 call from TCRdb remains unchecked. CDR1 is SGHRS, CDR2 YFSETQ, per germline. The length of the CDR3 is 17 residues. CDR3 loop: CASSPESGTSGLNEQFF.